This T cell receptor beta chain was documented in a study of Graves' ophthalmopathy and Graves' hyperthyroidism. Lactation, pregnancy, uncontrolled infections and other autoimmune diseases were all grounds for excluding patients. This clonotype came up many times. The target antigen is unknown. Amplification of TCR beta CDR3 regions used RNA transcripts. HTBI primers were used in a first-round RT-PCR, which preceded a second-round multiplex PCR. TCRdb reprocessed the multiplex PCR reads with MiXCR, giving one entry per CDR3 protein. The top ten hold around 7% of the sample, which has just over 600,000 distinct CDR3 sequences, around a fifth seen once. V lost 11 bases and J lost 2, with 13 bases in between. This CDR3 spans 12 amino acids. Looked up from germline, CDR1 is SNHLY and CDR2 is FYNNEI. Study results and caveats: Discriminating ophthalmopathy from stable hyperthyroidism, a 13-signature model attained a sensitivity of approximately 90% and a specificity of 80% to 82%. Thyroid clonotypes that were expanded above 0.001 frequency mostly also appeared in blood.

The chain uses TRBV2 and TRBJ2-7, with a tentative D call TRBD2 (5 bases). The source of this sequence is a woman aged 18-35 years with stable Graves' hyperthyroidism. Some clones in this sample may be carry-over from other donors' samples. The source material was peripheral blood. CDR3 residues: CAGKDSPYEQYF. CDR3 DNA: TGTGCCGGAAAGGACTCTCCCTACGAGCAGTACTTC.